The 15 T cell receptor beta chains given below trace back to one sample, sequenced in a study of T cell changes during pregnancy in multiple sclerosis. TCRdb keeps only in-frame clones here, not all; method: immunoSEQ multiplex PCR. The sample comprises tens of thousands of clones, roughly 90% of which are singletons, and around 0.85% rests with the top ten. The sequenced sample was peripheral blood, obtained before pregnancy. These receptors were collected from a female donor with multiple sclerosis, enrolled in a pregnancy study.

The CDR3 sequence is CASSIVGGYGYTF. Here the CDR3 DNA reads TGTGCCAGTAGTATAGTAGGCGGCTATGGCTACACCTTC. V is TRBV19 and J is TRBJ1-2; D remains ambiguous. Germline loops: CDR1 LNHDA, CDR2 SQIVND (reference sequence). The CDR3 has 13 residues. With 1 base removed from V and 4 bases from J, the gap between germline ends came to 7 bases.

Note on this clone: Its ends do not fully match the called genes, so a read error is possible. The chain links TRBV7-7 to TRBJ2-5, with D perhaps TRBD2 (5 bases). Germline values: CDR1 SSHAT, CDR2 FNYEAQ (reference sequence). The CDR3 totals 12 residues. CDR3 nucleotides: TGTGCTAGCAGCGAGGGTGGGGAGACCCAGTACTTC. Residues: CASSEGGETQYF.

This chain links TRBV5-6 with TRBJ2-2; TRBD1 matches 7 bases. The V gene's germline CDR1 is SGHDT and CDR2 YYEEEE. This CDR3 region has 17 residues. J gave up 4 bases and V 5 bases, and 14 bases lay outside the gene matches. CDR3 protein: CASSQPRGTSLTGELFF. The CDR3, as DNA: TGTGCCAGCAGTCAGCCCAGGGGGACCTCACTCACCGGGGAGCTGTTTTTT. The complete variable domain, with remaining parts taken from reference TRBV5-6 and TRBJ2-2, reads DAGVTQSPTHLIKTRGQQVTLRCSPKSGHDTVSWYQQALGQGPQFIFQYYEEEERQRGNFPDRFSGHQFPNYSSELNVNALLLGDSALYLCASSQPRGTSLTGELFFGEGSRLTVL.

This rearrangement joins TRBV30 to TRBJ1-2; no clear D gene. The CDR3 consists of 14 residues. The germline CDR1 and CDR2 sequences are GTSNPN and SVGIG (reference sequence). V was shortened by 3 bases and J by 4 bases, with 15 bases between the two germline ends. In nucleotides, the CDR3 is TGTGCCTGGAGCATCGAGGAAGGAAGCTATGGCTACACCTTC. Its protein is CAWSIEEGSYGYTF.

The chain joins TRBV10-3 to TRBJ2-3, with 12 nucleotides matching TRBD2. The CDR3 runs 16 residues. V lost 11 bases and J lost 1; bases outside the gene matches: 10. Germline assignment: CDR1 ENHRY and CDR2 SYGVKD. In DNA form, the CDR3 reads TGTGCCTCAAACCCCAGACTAGCGGGGGGCACAGATACGCAGTATTTT. Its translation: CASNPRLAGGTDTQYF.

The V call is TRBV14, the J call TRBJ1-1; the D gene is possibly TRBD1 (6 bases). This CDR3 contains 15 residues. The germline CDR1 and CDR2 sequences are SGHDN and FVKESK. The V and J ends lost 4 bases and 0 bases respectively, with 12 bases between them. CDR3 protein: CASSPHQGMNTEAFF. CDR3 nucleotide sequence: TGTGCCAGCAGCCCTCACCAGGGGATGAACACTGAAGCTTTCTTT.

The chain is built from TRBV7-2 and TRBJ2-7, with a possible D match to TRBD1 (5 bases). The V and J ends lost 1 base and 3 bases respectively, with 10 bases between them. The CDR3 is made up of 14 amino acids. Germline V gene data show CDR1 as SGHTA and CDR2 as FQGNSA. As DNA, the CDR3 is TGTGCCAGCAGCTTAGAAGGGGCCGACTACGAGCAGTACTTC. Its translation is CASSLEGADYEQYF.

V gene TRBV5-6 combines with J gene TRBJ2-7; D may be TRBD2 (6 bases). Germline assignment: CDR1 SGHDT and CDR2 YYEEEE. The V and J ends lost 2 bases and 1 base respectively, with 13 bases between them. The CDR3 has 15 residues. The CDR3 is CASSFRQAGSYEQYF. CDR3 nucleotides: TGTGCCAGCAGCTTCCGGCAGGCGGGGTCCTACGAGCAGTACTTC. The full variable domain, its missing parts supplied by reference TRBV5-6 and TRBJ2-7, is DAGVTQSPTHLIKTRGQQVTLRCSPKSGHDTVSWYQQALGQGPQFIFQYYEEEERQRGNFPDRFSGHQFPNYSSELNVNALLLGDSALYLCASSFRQAGSYEQYFGPGTRLTVT.

The chain combines TRBV11-2 with TRBJ2-7; no definite D call. In germline, CDR1 is SGHAT, CDR2 FQNNGV. Between the trimmed V and J ends, which lost 2 bases and 4 bases, there was a span of 6 bases. This CDR3 has 12 amino acids. The CDR3: CASSLTRYEQYF. The DNA for the CDR3 is TGTGCCAGCAGCTTAACGAGATACGAGCAGTACTTC.

The chain carries TRBV7-3 and TRBJ2-6; 9 bases agree with TRBD1. V lost 5 bases and J lost 0; bases outside the gene matches: 8. This CDR3 spans 18 amino acids. The germline CDR1 and CDR2 sequences are SGHTA and FQGTGA. CDR3 sequence reads: CASSPKDRGTSGANVLTF. CDR3 nucleotides: TGTGCCAGCAGCCCGAAGGACAGGGGAACCTCTGGGGCCAACGTCCTGACTTTC.

The chain has TRBV5-1 and TRBJ2-3, with D maybe TRBD1 (5 bases). Germline V gene data show CDR1 as SGHRS and CDR2 as YFSETQ. This CDR3 comprises 14 residues. Trimming pared 4 bases from V and 1 base from J, leaving 10 bases between. In DNA, the CDR3 is TGCGCCAGCAGCCCGGTCAGGGGCACAGATACGCAGTATTTT. Its translation is CASSPVRGTDTQYF.

The rearrangement links TRBV6-5 to TRBJ2-1; 11 bases align to TRBD2. V lost 5 bases and J lost 9; bases outside the gene matches: 9. CDR1 MNHEY and CDR2 SVGAGI come from the germline V gene. CDR3 length: 15 residues. The CDR3 spells CASSPISGGAGEQFF. The CDR3 region has the DNA TGTGCCAGCAGTCCCATTAGCGGGGGGGCAGGTGAGCAGTTCTTC.

The chain uses TRBV10-1 and TRBJ2-7, with 9 bases aligning to TRBD2. The CDR3 consists of 14 residues. Losses at the gene ends were 4 bases for V and 3 bases for J; bases not matched to a gene: 4. The germline V gene has CDR1 WNHNN and CDR2 SYGVQD (reference sequence). The CDR3, as DNA: TGCGCCAGCAGTGCCGGGACTAGCTTCTACGAGCAGTACTTC. This codes for CASSAGTSFYEQYF.

CDR3 bases: TGTGCCAGCCCACCGGCGGAGAGCTCCTATAATTCACCCCTCCACTTT. This codes for CASPPAESSYNSPLHF. This rearrangement joins TRBV5-8 to TRBJ1-6; D not resolved. Trimming left V 7 bases short and J 0 bases short, with 14 bases between. CDR3 size: 16 residues. Germline V gives CDR1 SGHTS, CDR2 YDEGEE.

This chain links TRBV5-4 with TRBJ2-1; 8 nucleotides line up with TRBD2. There are 16 residues in the CDR3. The V and J ends lost 3 bases and 3 bases, in that order; junction bases with no gene match: 8. Germline CDR1 reads SGHNT; CDR2 reads YYREEE (reference sequence). The CDR3 DNA reads TGTGCCAGCAGCTCAGGGATAGCGGGGCTCTACAATGAGCAGTTCTTC. Translation gives CASSSGIAGLYNEQFF.